This TCR beta chain is drawn from a study of T cells in Graves' hyperthyroidism and ophthalmopathy. Across the study: Upon initial diagnosis and before any treatment, peripheral blood was collected. Points from the study as a whole: Stable hyperthyroidism and ophthalmopathy were separated using 13 V-J signatures. Expanded thyroid clonotypes (above 0.001) were mostly also found in blood.

This clonotype was counted only a few times. The antigen is undetermined. Uncontrolled infections, other autoimmune diseases, pregnancy or lactation led to exclusion of patients. Researchers took RNA transcripts and amplified the TCR beta CDR3 regions from them. HTBI primers were used for first-round RT-PCR of the TCR CDR3. Via MiXCR, TCRdb re-called the multiplex PCR reads, giving one row per CDR3 protein. The data contain hundreds of thousands of distinct CDR3 sequences, about a fifth of them singletons. Trimming stripped 0 bases from V and 2 bases from J, with 11 bases between. Germline CDR1 is DFQATT and CDR2 is SNEGSKA (reference sequence). The CDR3 spans 15 residues.

This chain joins TRBV20-1 and TRBJ1-5; D gene uncertain. Sequenced input: blood. This clonotype was sampled from a young man with Graves' ophthalmopathy. The CDR3 reads CSARDTGRGNQPQHF. DNA for the CDR3: TGCAGTGCTAGAGATACGGGGAGGGGCAATCAGCCCCAGCATTTT.